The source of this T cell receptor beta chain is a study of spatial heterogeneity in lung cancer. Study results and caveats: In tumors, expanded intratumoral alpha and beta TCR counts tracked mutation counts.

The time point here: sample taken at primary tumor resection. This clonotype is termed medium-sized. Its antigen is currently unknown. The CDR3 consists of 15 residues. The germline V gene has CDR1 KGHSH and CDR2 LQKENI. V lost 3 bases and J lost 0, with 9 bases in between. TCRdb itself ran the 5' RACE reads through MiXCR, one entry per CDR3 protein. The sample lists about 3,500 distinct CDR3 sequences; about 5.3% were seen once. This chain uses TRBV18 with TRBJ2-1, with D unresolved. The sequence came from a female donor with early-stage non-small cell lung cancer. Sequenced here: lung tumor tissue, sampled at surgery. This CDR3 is CASSPEQDSYNEQFF. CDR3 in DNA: TGTGCCAGCTCACCCGAGCAGGACTCCTACAATGAGCAGTTCTTC.